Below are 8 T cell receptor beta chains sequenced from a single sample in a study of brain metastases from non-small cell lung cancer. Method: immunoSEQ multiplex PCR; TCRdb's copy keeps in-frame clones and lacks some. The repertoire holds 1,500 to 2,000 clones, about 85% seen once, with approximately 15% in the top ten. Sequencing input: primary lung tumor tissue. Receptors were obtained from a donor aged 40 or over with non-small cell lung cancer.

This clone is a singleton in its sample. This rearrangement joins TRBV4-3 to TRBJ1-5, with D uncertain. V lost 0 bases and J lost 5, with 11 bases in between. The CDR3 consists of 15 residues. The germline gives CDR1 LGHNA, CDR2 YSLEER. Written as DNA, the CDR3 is TGCGCCAGCAGCCAAGATTGGGGTTTGGATCAGCCCCAGCATTTT. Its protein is CASSQDWGLDQPQHF.

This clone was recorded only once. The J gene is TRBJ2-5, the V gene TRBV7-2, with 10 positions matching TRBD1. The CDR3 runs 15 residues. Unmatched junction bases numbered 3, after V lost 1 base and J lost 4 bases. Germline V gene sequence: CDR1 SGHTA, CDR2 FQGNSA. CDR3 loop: CASSLEGTGVETQYF. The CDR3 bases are TGTGCCAGCAGCTTAGAGGGGACAGGGGTAGAGACCCAGTACTTC.

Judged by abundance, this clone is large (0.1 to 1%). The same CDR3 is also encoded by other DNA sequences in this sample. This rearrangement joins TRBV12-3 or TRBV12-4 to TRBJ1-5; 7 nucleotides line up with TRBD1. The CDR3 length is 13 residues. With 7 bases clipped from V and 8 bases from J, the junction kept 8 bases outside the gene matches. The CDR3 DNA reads TGTGCCAGCAACAAGGACAGGAATGAGCCCCAGCATTTT. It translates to CASNKDRNEPQHF.

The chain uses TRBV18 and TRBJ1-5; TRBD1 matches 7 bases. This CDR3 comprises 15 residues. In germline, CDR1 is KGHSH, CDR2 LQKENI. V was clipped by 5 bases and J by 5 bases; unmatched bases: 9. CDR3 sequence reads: CASSSYRDSYQPQHF. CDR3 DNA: TGTGCCAGCTCATCATACCGGGACAGCTATCAGCCCCAGCATTTT. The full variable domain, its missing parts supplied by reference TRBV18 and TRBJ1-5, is NAGVMQNPRHLVRRRGQEARLRCSPMKGHSHVYWYRQLPEEGLKFMVYLQKENIIDESGMPKERFSAEFPKEGPSILRIQQVVRGDSAAYFCASSSYRDSYQPQHFGDGTRLSIL.

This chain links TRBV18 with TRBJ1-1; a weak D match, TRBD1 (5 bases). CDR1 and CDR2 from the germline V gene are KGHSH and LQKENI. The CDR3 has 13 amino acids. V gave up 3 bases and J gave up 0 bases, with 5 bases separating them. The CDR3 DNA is TGTGCCAGCTCACCCAGGGTGAACACTGAAGCTTTCTTT. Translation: CASSPRVNTEAFF.

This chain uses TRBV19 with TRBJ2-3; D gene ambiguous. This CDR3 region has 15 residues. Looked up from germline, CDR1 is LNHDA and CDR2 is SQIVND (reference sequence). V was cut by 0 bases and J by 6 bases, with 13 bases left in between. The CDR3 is CASSIDRIEADTQYF. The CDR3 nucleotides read TGTGCCAGTAGTATAGACCGAATCGAAGCTGATACGCAGTATTTT.

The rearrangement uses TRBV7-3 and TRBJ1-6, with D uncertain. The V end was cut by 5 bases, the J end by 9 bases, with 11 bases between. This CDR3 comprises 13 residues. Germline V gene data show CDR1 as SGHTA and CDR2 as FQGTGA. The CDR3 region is CASSETRGSPLHF. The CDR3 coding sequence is TGTGCCAGCAGCGAAACCCGAGGTTCACCCCTCCACTTT.

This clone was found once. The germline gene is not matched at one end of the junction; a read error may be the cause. The CDR3 is CASSLVLAGANVLIF. CDR3 in DNA: TGTGCCAGCAGCTTAGTCCTGGCCGGGGCCAACGTCCTGATTTTC. The chain recombines TRBV7-2 with TRBJ2-6; D may be TRBD1 or TRBD2 (5 bases each). CDR1 is SGHTA, CDR2 FQGNSA, per germline. CDR3 length: 15 amino acids. Together with reference TRBV7-2 and TRBJ2-6, the CDR3 gives the full variable domain: GAGVSQSPSNKVTEKGKDVELRCDPISGHTALYWYRQSLGQGLEFLIYFQGNSAPDKSGLPSDRFSAERTGGSVSTLTIQRTQQEDSAVYLCASSLVLAGANVLIFGAGSRLTVL.